These 11 T cell receptor beta chains were all obtained from the same sample, sequenced in a study of blood T cells in healthy people across ages. For the second PCR, which ran for about 7 to 11 cycles, a sample-barcoded 5' primer and a J-beta primer mix were used. MiXCR, applied by TCRdb to the 5' RACE reads, yields one record per CDR3 protein. The sample includes under 1,000,000 distinct CDR3 sequences, less than 60% seen only once; the top ten take around 18%. The sequenced sample was blood. These receptors originate from a man older than 75 in good health.

This chain joins TRBV5-1 and TRBJ2-7; 9 nucleotides agree with TRBD2. The CDR3 loop spans 15 amino acids. V lost 7 bases to trimming and J lost 3 bases; unmatched junction nucleotides: 11. CDR1 and CDR2 from the germline V gene are SGHRS and YFSETQ. CDR3 in amino acids: CASSLIAGARYEQYF. The CDR3 DNA is TGCGCCAGCTCACTTATAGCGGGAGCCCGCTACGAGCAGTACTTC. Using reference TRBV5-1 and TRBJ2-7 for the parts outside the CDR3, the full variable domain is KAGVTQTPRYLIKTRGQQVTLSCSPISGHRSVSWYQQTPGQGLQFLFEYFSETQRNKGNFPGRFSGRQFSNSRSEMNVSTLELGDSALYLCASSLIAGARYEQYFGPGTRLTVT.

This clonotype has a single count. The chain joins TRBV7-2 to TRBJ2-7, with TRBD2 identical over 14 bases. Gene TRBJ2-5 matches the end of the DNA better, so the J call may be wrong. Per the germline V gene, CDR1 is SGHTA and CDR2 is FQGNSA. The CDR3 extends over 19 amino acids. Here the CDR3 reads CASSPGTSGSRGWGETQYF. CDR3 nucleotide sequence: TGTGCCAGCAGCCCAGGGACTAGCGGGAGTCGAGGTTGGGGAGAGACCCAGTACTTC.

This clonotype has only a few counts. V and J are TRBV20-1 and TRBJ2-3, with TRBD2 as a possible D gene (6 bases). V lost 3 bases and J lost 4, with 20 bases in between. The CDR3 contains 16 residues. The V gene's germline CDR1 is DFQATT and CDR2 SNEGSKA (reference sequence). The CDR3 loop reads CSASTPGGKMADTQYF. CDR3 DNA: TGCAGTGCTAGCACCCCAGGAGGGAAGATGGCAGATACGCAGTATTTT.

V and J are TRBV7-2 and TRBJ1-6; a weak D match, TRBD1 (6 bases). The V end lost 1 base, the J end lost 14 bases, and 12 bases lay between the germline ends. The CDR3 length is 13 residues. Looked up from germline, CDR1 is SGHTA and CDR2 is FQGNSA. The CDR3 is CASSLVVQGALHF. Here the CDR3 DNA reads TGTGCCAGCAGCTTAGTAGTACAGGGCGCCCTCCACTTT.

This sequence joins TRBV20-1 and TRBJ2-1; tentatively, D is TRBD1 or TRBD2 (5 bases each). Germline CDR1 and CDR2: DFQATT and SNEGSKA (reference sequence). This CDR3 contains 13 residues. V dropped 0 bases and J dropped 10 bases, with 13 bases sitting between them. The CDR3 reads CSARDPGAGEQFF. The CDR3 DNA follows: TGCAGTGCTAGAGATCCCGGGGCAGGCGAGCAGTTCTTC.

V is TRBV6-4 and J is TRBJ1-2; D ambiguous. Trimming took 0 bases from V and 5 from J, leaving 13 bases between them. CDR3 size: 15 residues. Germline CDR1 reads MRHNA; CDR2 reads SNTAGT. This chain's CDR3 is CASSDSMGAGYGYTF. The CDR3 bases are TGTGCCAGCAGTGACTCCATGGGAGCGGGGTATGGCTACACCTTC.

The chain couples TRBV28 to TRBJ2-5; TRBD1 agrees at 8 bases. V lost 7 bases and J lost 5; bases outside the gene matches: 9. Germline-derived CDR1 and CDR2 are MDHEN and SYDVKM. This CDR3 is 14 amino acids long. CDR3 amino acids: CASTSRGLGETQYF. The CDR3, as DNA: TGTGCCAGCACATCCAGGGGGCTCGGGGAGACCCAGTACTTC.

Details on this clonotype: An end of the junction does not agree with germline; a read error may underlie this. This chain connects TRBV4-2 to TRBJ2-2, with D maybe TRBD2 (5 bases). Germline V gives CDR1 LGHNA, CDR2 YNFKEQ. The CDR3 is made up of 14 amino acids. In DNA form, the CDR3 reads TGTGCCAGCAGCCAAGAGTGGAACACCGGGGAGTTGTTTTTT. Translation: CASSQEWNTGELFF.

Only a few counts were recorded for this clonotype. The chain couples TRBV24-1 to TRBJ2-4; 7 bases align to TRBD1. Gene TRBJ2-7 matches the end of the DNA better, so the J call may be wrong. The length of the CDR3 is 12 residues. Germline assignment: CDR1 KGHDR and CDR2 SFDVKD. CDR3: CATSDDRDEQYF. The CDR3 coding sequence is TGTGCCACCAGTGATGACAGGGACGAGCAGTACTTC.

This rearrangement joins TRBV7-3 to TRBJ2-1; D is possibly TRBD1 (6 bases). The V and J ends lost 0 bases and 8 bases respectively, with 14 bases between them. Germline assignment: CDR1 SGHTA and CDR2 FQGTGA. The CDR3 extends over 15 amino acids. The CDR3 region is CASSLTGAGVDEQFF. In DNA form, the CDR3 reads TGTGCCAGCAGCTTAACGGGGGCAGGGGTAGATGAGCAGTTCTTC.

This clonotype was counted only a few times. The chain uses TRBV7-7 and TRBJ2-1; D gene ambiguous. This CDR3 is 15 amino acids long. Germline assignment: CDR1 SSHAT and CDR2 FNYEAQ (reference sequence). Trimming removed 1 base from V and 1 base from J, with 8 bases in between. For the CDR3, the DNA is TGTGCCAGCAGCTTAGAACCGGGTTCCTACAATGAGCAGTTCTTC. Protein sequence: CASSLEPGSYNEQFF. The full variable domain, with the rest looked up from reference TRBV7-7 and TRBJ2-1, is GAGVSQSPRYKVTKRGQDVTLRCDPISSHATLYWYQQALGQGPEFLTYFNYEAQPDKSGLPSDRFSAERPEGSISTLTIQRTEQRDSAMYRCASSLEPGSYNEQFFGPGTRLTVL.